Many counts were recorded for the clone carrying this T cell receptor beta chain. The antigen remains undetermined. The data stem from a study of regulatory T cells in long-lasting Graves disease. Study-wide results and caveats: Those with persistent Graves' had less TCR diversity than newly diagnosed patients. Persistent disease samples used TRBV28, TRBJ1-2 and TRBJ2-5 preferentially.

Building of the TCR beta libraries involved iRepertoire HTBI primers and Arm-PCR of CDR3 regions. TCRdb independently ran MiXCR on the multiplex PCR reads; one entry per CDR3 protein. The repertoire consists of nearly 350,000 distinct CDR3 sequences, with roughly a fifth occurring once and the leading ten covering over 25%. The CDR3 totals 13 residues. Looked up from germline, CDR1 is SQVTM and CDR2 is ANQGSEA. The junction had 2 bases not matched to a gene; V was cut back by 4 bases and J by 7 bases. As to time point: persistent/refractory GD, antithyroid drugs over 5 years with positive TRAb. Preparation of the TCR library used RNA extracted from PBMCs.

Specimen: peripheral blood mononuclear cells (PBMCs), collected when the disease was refractory, from a patient treated with antithyroid drugs. The gene calls are TRBV29-1 and TRBJ1-4; 11 bases line up with TRBD1. The sequence came from a female donor with Graves disease. DNA of the CDR3: TGCAGCGTTGTGGACAGGGGGCGTGAAAAACTGTTTTTT. As protein: CSVVDRGREKLFF. The full variable domain, in which reference TRBV29-1 and TRBJ1-4 provide the parts outside the CDR3, is SAVISQKPSRDICQRGTSLTIQCQVDSQVTMMFWYRQQPGQSLTLIATANQGSEATYESGFVIDKFPISRPNLTFSTLTVSNMSPEDSSIYLCSVVDRGREKLFFGSGTQLSVL.